These 30 T cell receptor beta chains were all obtained from the same sample, sequenced in a study of CD8 T cells in Susac syndrome. It was with random hexamers that 0.5 to 1 ug RNA was reverse transcribed. TCRdb analysed the immunoSEQ multiplex PCR reads with MiXCR anew, one entry per CDR3 protein. Of about 60,000 distinct CDR3 sequences listed, around nine tenths are singletons. Sample: CD8+ T cells from PBMCs. All receptors derive from a human donor in good health.

This sequence joins TRBV7-9 and TRBJ1-2, with D perhaps TRBD1 (5 bases). The CDR3 loop spans 14 amino acids. The germline V gene encodes CDR1 SEHNR and CDR2 FQNEAQ (reference sequence). Trimming took 1 base from V and 4 from J, leaving 10 bases between them. The CDR3 region has the DNA TGTGCCAGCAGCTTAGGGGGACCCGTCTATGGCTACACCTTC. It translates to CASSLGGPVYGYTF.

J is TRBJ2-1 and V is TRBV29-1, with 11 bases fitting TRBD2. V shed 4 bases and J 4 bases; nucleotides not matched to a gene: 3. The CDR3 is 14 residues long. Germline V gene lookup returns CDR1 SQVTM and CDR2 ANQGSEA. The CDR3 sequence is CSVAGTSGYNEQFF. The CDR3 DNA follows: TGCAGCGTTGCTGGGACTAGCGGTTACAATGAGCAGTTCTTC.

In this sample, this clonotype turned up a few times. The genes are TRBV5-8 and TRBJ2-2; D possibly corresponds to TRBD2 (6 bases). Germline-derived CDR1 and CDR2 are SGHTS and YDEGEE. The CDR3 extends over 16 amino acids. Trimming took 1 base from V and 2 from J, leaving 12 bases between them. CDR3 sequence (DNA): TGTGCCAGCAGCTTGCGTCAGGGAGGAAACACCGGGGAGCTGTTTTTT. The encoded protein is CASSLRQGGNTGELFF.

The rearrangement joins TRBV7-6 to TRBJ2-7, with D perhaps TRBD1 (5 bases). This CDR3 region has 15 residues. V was shortened by 4 bases and J by 2 bases, with 15 bases between the two germline ends. The germline V gene has CDR1 SGHVS and CDR2 FNYEAQ. As DNA, the CDR3 is TGTGCCAGCAGCTCCGTGATGGGGCCCGCCTACGAGCAGTACTTC. This translates into CASSSVMGPAYEQYF.

V is TRBV12-3 or TRBV12-4 and J is TRBJ1-5; TRBD1 matches 7 bases. The CDR3 totals 15 residues. The V gene end was trimmed by 5 bases and the J gene end by 7 bases; junction bases not matched to a gene: 11. The DNA for the CDR3 is TGTGCCAGCAGTAGCATGACAGGGCCAACCCAGCCCCAGCATTTT. Translated, it gives CASSSMTGPTQPQHF.

This chain joins TRBV23-1 and TRBJ1-4; unclear D gene. TRBV23-1 has ORF status, its function being uncertain. The V gene lost 4 bases and the J gene lost 6 bases, with 9 bases spanning the gap. The CDR3 consists of 13 residues. CDR3 amino acids: CASSPRPHEKLFF. The DNA of the CDR3 is TGCGCCAGCAGTCCCCGGCCGCATGAAAAACTGTTTTTT.

V usage is TRBV5-1 and J usage is TRBJ2-5; 8 nucleotides agree with TRBD2. From germline, CDR1 is SGHRS and CDR2 YFSETQ. V shed 1 base, J shed 4 bases, and the junction held 18 bases outside the gene matches. The CDR3 spans 19 residues. The CDR3 DNA reads TGCGCCAGCAGCTTGTCCCCGACTCAGCCGGGGGGGCGTCCAGAGACCCAGTACTTC. It yields the protein CASSLSPTQPGGRPETQYF.

The chain carries TRBV27 and TRBJ1-2; D unclear. This CDR3 has 13 amino acids. V lost 0 bases and J 9 bases, leaving 11 bases between the germline ends. CDR1 and CDR2 (germline): MNHEY, SMNVEV (reference sequence). CDR3 amino acids: CASSLSGFRSYTF. The CDR3 DNA is TGTGCCAGCAGTTTATCAGGGTTTCGTAGCTACACCTTC.

This chain links TRBV27 with TRBJ2-7; D assignment may be TRBD1 or TRBD2 (5 bases each). The CDR3 runs to 14 residues. The V and J ends lost 3 bases and 3 bases respectively, with 12 bases between them. From germline, CDR1 is MNHEY and CDR2 SMNVEV (reference sequence). CDR3 in amino acids: CASSFQGPFYEQYF. The CDR3 DNA sequence: TGTGCCAGCAGTTTTCAGGGACCCTTCTACGAGCAGTACTTC.

This sequence joins TRBV25-1 and TRBJ1-6, with a possible D match to TRBD1 (6 bases). V lost 3 bases, J lost 9 bases, and 9 bases lay in between. Germline assignment: CDR1 MGHDK and CDR2 SYGVNS. The CDR3 is 13 residues long. This chain's CDR3 is CASSDLGGSPLHF. The DNA of the CDR3 is TGTGCCAGCAGTGACCTAGGGGGTTCACCCCTCCACTTT.

The J gene is TRBJ2-4, the V gene TRBV12-3 or TRBV12-4; D might be TRBD1 (5 bases). V dropped 3 bases and J dropped 8 bases, with 20 bases sitting between them. The CDR3 sequence is 16 residues long. CDR3: CASSFQGGALRDIQYF. CDR3 nucleotides: TGTGCCAGCAGTTTTCAGGGCGGAGCGCTTAGAGACATTCAGTACTTC.

J is TRBJ2-7 and V is TRBV7-9, with TRBD1 matching over 7 bases. Germline lookup yields CDR1 SEHNR and CDR2 FQNEAQ (reference sequence). The CDR3 is 14 amino acids. V lost 4 bases and J lost 2; bases outside the gene matches: 5. CDR3 DNA sequence: TGTGCCAGCAGCTCGACAGGGCATACCTACGAGCAGTACTTC. Translating gives CASSSTGHTYEQYF.

The chain couples TRBV7-3 to TRBJ2-5; tentatively, D is TRBD1 (5 bases). Germline V gene lookup returns CDR1 SGHTA and CDR2 FQGTGA. The CDR3 length is 16 residues. V was cut by 1 base and J by 5 bases, with 17 bases left in between. CDR3 DNA: TGTGCCAGCAGCTTAATGGGGCAGGGTAATTCTGAGACCCAGTACTTC. Protein sequence: CASSLMGQGNSETQYF.

This clonotype was seen a handful of times. The CDR3 nucleotides are TGTGCCAGCAGTTTAAGTCCGACCGGGGAGCTGTTTTTT. Protein product: CASSLSPTGELFF. The chain links TRBV27 to TRBJ2-2, with D hard to call. This CDR3 comprises 13 residues. Trimming removed 2 bases from V and 5 bases from J, with 6 bases in between. Germline V lookup: CDR1 MNHEY, CDR2 SMNVEV (reference sequence).

This clonotype was counted a single time. The V gene is TRBV7-9, the J gene TRBJ1-5; 7 bases align to TRBD1. CDR1 and CDR2 (germline): SEHNR, FQNEAQ (reference sequence). J gave up 1 base and V 4 bases, and 4 bases lay outside the gene matches. This CDR3 spans 15 amino acids. The CDR3 nucleotides read TGTGCCAGCAGCTACGACAGGGAGAGCAATCAGCCCCAGCATTTT. Protein sequence: CASSYDRESNQPQHF.

This sequence joins TRBV29-1 and TRBJ2-7; D remains ambiguous. This CDR3 is built from 11 residues. The V gene lost 4 bases and the J gene lost 3 bases, with 7 bases spanning the gap. Germline loops: CDR1 SQVTM, CDR2 ANQGSEA. CDR3 protein: CSVAGYYEQYF. CDR3 coding DNA: TGCAGCGTTGCGGGTTACTACGAGCAGTACTTC.

This clonotype was counted once. The rearrangement joins TRBV6-2 or TRBV6-3 to TRBJ2-4; either TRBD1 or TRBD2 may supply D (5 bases each). The CDR3 consists of 17 residues. V lost 0 bases and J 0 bases, leaving 12 bases between the germline ends. From germline, CDR1 is MNHEY and CDR2 SVGEGT. The CDR3 sequence is CASSYSIRDGAKNIQYF. The CDR3, as DNA: TGTGCCAGCAGTTACTCGATCAGGGACGGAGCCAAAAACATTCAGTACTTC.

The rearrangement joins TRBV28 to TRBJ2-7; D is possibly TRBD2 (5 bases). V was cut by 6 bases and J by 4 bases, with 16 bases left in between. Germline loops: CDR1 MDHEN, CDR2 SYDVKM. The CDR3 loop spans 14 amino acids. The DNA of the CDR3 is TGTGCCAGCAGCCCCCGCCCCGAGGGATACGAGCAGTACTTC. It is translated as CASSPRPEGYEQYF.

The chain carries TRBV6-2 or TRBV6-3 and TRBJ1-1; no definite D call. The V and J ends lost 5 bases and 7 bases respectively, with 14 bases between them. Germline V CDR1 and CDR2: MNHEY, SVGEGT. The CDR3 totals 13 residues. CDR3 in DNA: TGTGCCAGCAGTGGTCTCCTCCTGTTTGAAGCTTTCTTT. Protein sequence: CASSGLLLFEAFF.

The genes are TRBV7-8 and TRBJ2-5, with TRBD1 as a possible D gene (5 bases). The V gene lost 4 bases and the J gene lost 1 base, with 19 bases spanning the gap. Germline V lookup: CDR1 SGHVS, CDR2 FQNEAQ. CDR3 length: 17 residues. The CDR3 here is CASSSFWGLRAQETQYF. The DNA for the CDR3 is TGTGCCAGCAGCTCCTTTTGGGGCCTTAGGGCCCAAGAGACCCAGTACTTC.

This chain uses TRBV20-1 with TRBJ1-2; D unresolved. The V end lost 3 bases, the J end lost 0 bases, and 11 bases lay between the germline ends. Germline CDR1 DFQATT, CDR2 SNEGSKA (reference sequence). The CDR3 loop spans 14 amino acids. The CDR3: CSASSEPANYGYTF. The CDR3 nucleotides read TGCAGTGCTAGTAGCGAACCAGCTAACTATGGCTACACCTTC.

This sequence joins TRBV15 and TRBJ2-3; D is ambiguous. V lost 3 bases to trimming and J lost 3 bases, with 10 bases between them. Germline CDR1 LNHNV, CDR2 YYDKDF (reference sequence). This CDR3 has 14 residues. Here the CDR3 DNA reads TGTGCCACCAGCAGCTGGGGTCGGACAGATACGCAGTATTTT. This gives the protein CATSSWGRTDTQYF.

The rearrangement links TRBV3-1 to TRBJ1-5; weak D call: TRBD1 (6 bases). This CDR3 has 14 residues. The germline V and J ends were trimmed by 2 bases and 4 bases, with 9 bases remaining between them. Germline values: CDR1 LGHDT, CDR2 YNNKEL (reference sequence). The CDR3, as DNA: TGTGCCAGCAGCCAATACAGGGTGAATCAGCCCCAGCATTTT. Encoded protein: CASSQYRVNQPQHF.

V is TRBV4-3 and J is TRBJ1-1; TRBD1 matches 7 bases. CDR3 length: 13 amino acids. V gave up 1 base and J gave up 6 bases; unmatched junction bases: 2. Per germline, CDR1 LGHNA and CDR2 YSLEER. CDR3 bases: TGCGCCAGCAGCCAAGGGGACAGATCTGAAGCTTTCTTT. This translates into CASSQGDRSEAFF.

The V gene is TRBV28, the J gene TRBJ1-4; 7 bases agree with TRBD1. The germline CDR1 and CDR2 sequences are MDHEN and SYDVKM. The CDR3 is 15 amino acids. The V and J ends lost 5 bases and 4 bases, in that order; junction bases with no gene match: 7. The CDR3 nucleotides read TGTGCCAGCAGTCCCGACAGGGCGGGTAATGAAAAACTGTTTTTT. Protein sequence: CASSPDRAGNEKLFF.

V usage is TRBV11-1 and J usage is TRBJ1-5; D is uncertain. V lost 6 bases and J lost 11, with 23 bases in between. Germline lookup yields CDR1 SGHAT and CDR2 FQDESV (reference sequence). The CDR3 totals 15 residues. The CDR3 nucleotides are TGTGCCAGCAGTTCGGCCTCCCGGGGAAATCGGGCCCAGCATTTT. Its translation: CASSSASRGNRAQHF. The full variable domain, in which reference TRBV11-1 and TRBJ1-5 provide the parts outside the CDR3, is EAEVAQSPRYKITEKSQAVAFWCDPISGHATLYWYRQILGQGPELLVQFQDESVVDDSQLPKDRFSAERLKGVDSTLKIQPAELGDSAMYLCASSSASRGNRAQHFGDGTRLSIL.

The chain is built from TRBV7-9 and TRBJ2-7, with a weak D call TRBD1 (5 bases). The germline V and J ends were trimmed by 5 bases and 2 bases, with 16 bases remaining between them. Germline CDR1 is SEHNR and CDR2 is FQNEAQ (reference sequence). The CDR3 consists of 15 residues. The CDR3 here is CASSTTDSPTYEQYF. CDR3 DNA: TGTGCCAGCAGCACTACCGACAGCCCGACCTACGAGCAGTACTTC.

The chain couples TRBV3-1 to TRBJ2-3, with 8 bases that match TRBD2. CDR3 length equals 15 residues. Germline V gives CDR1 LGHDT, CDR2 YNNKEL (reference sequence). The ends lost 5 bases at V and 3 bases at J; junction bases unmatched: 7. In nucleotides, the CDR3 is TGTGCCAGCAGCTCCGAGCGGGGGTCTACAGATACGCAGTATTTT. Its protein product is CASSSERGSTDTQYF.

For this clonotype: The germline gene is not matched at one end of the junction; a read error may be the cause. This chain connects TRBV6-2 or TRBV6-3 to TRBJ2-1; 7 positions match TRBD1. Germline V CDR1 and CDR2: MNHEY, SVGEGT. This CDR3 region has 15 residues. CDR3 sequence: CASSYRDSSYNERFF. As DNA, the CDR3 is TGTGCCAGCAGTTATCGGGACAGCTCCTACAATGAGCGGTTCTTC.

This chain connects TRBV28 to TRBJ2-5, with D perhaps being TRBD1 or TRBD2 (5 bases each). CDR1 is MDHEN and CDR2 is SYDVKM in the germline V gene. V shed 8 bases and J shed 0 bases, with 13 bases lying between them. The CDR3 consists of 14 residues. This CDR3 reads CASGPVGDQETQYF. Here the CDR3 DNA reads TGTGCCAGCGGCCCGGTGGGGGACCAAGAGACCCAGTACTTC.